A single sample gave rise to the 19 T cell receptor beta chains below, sequenced in a study of T cells in Graves' hyperthyroidism and ophthalmopathy. RNA transcripts served as the template for amplifying TCR beta CDR3 regions. The study used the HTBI primer set for a first-round RT-PCR of the TCR CDR3. TCRdb redid the calling of the multiplex PCR reads with MiXCR, one entry per CDR3 protein. The data hold around 700,000 distinct CDR3 sequences, with about 19% observed a single time. The sequencing sample was made of blood. These receptor sequences come from a woman between 45 and 60 years old with Graves' hyperthyroidism that later progressed to Graves' ophthalmopathy.

The chain couples TRBV20-1 to TRBJ1-5, with D uncertain. The CDR3 is made up of 13 amino acids. V shed 5 bases and J shed 5 bases, with 13 bases lying between them. Germline V gives CDR1 DFQATT, CDR2 SNEGSKA (reference sequence). The chain's CDR3 is CSASRYVDQPQHF. In DNA form, the CDR3 reads TGCAGTGCTTCCCGCTATGTAGATCAGCCCCAGCATTTT.

This clonotype appeared many times. The genes are TRBV2 and TRBJ1-5, with D perhaps matching TRBD1 (5 bases). Germline CDR1 SNHLY, CDR2 FYNNEI. The CDR3 covers 17 residues. The V end lost 5 bases, the J end lost 7 bases, and 24 bases lay between the germline ends. CDR3 region: CASSRTRQAEGRQPQHF. The CDR3 region has the DNA TGTGCCAGCAGTCGAACGAGGCAGGCAGAGGGGAGGCAGCCCCAGCATTTT.

Points on this clonotype: This may arise from a read error, as a much more abundant clone is one base away. The V gene is TRBV3-1, the J gene TRBJ1-4; D possibly corresponds to TRBD1 (5 bases). CDR3 length: 13 amino acids. Germline loops: CDR1 LGHDT, CDR2 YNNKEL (reference sequence). The V and J ends lost 2 bases and 12 bases respectively, with 13 bases between them. CDR3 loop: CASSQSRVEELFF. CDR3 DNA sequence: TGTGCCAGCAGCCAAAGCAGGGTGGAAGAACTGTTTTTT.

CDR3 nucleotide sequence: TGTGCCAGCAGTTTTTCCGGGGGCAACTCATATCAGCCCCAGCATTTT. Its translation: CASSFSGGNSYQPQHF. V usage is TRBV12-3 or TRBV12-4 and J usage is TRBJ1-5, with D perhaps TRBD1 (6 bases). Trimming removed 3 bases from V and 5 bases from J, with 17 bases in between. This CDR3 has 16 amino acids.

This clonotype was picked up a small number of times. V is TRBV27 and J is TRBJ1-6, with 7 nucleotides matching TRBD1. Germline V gene sequence: CDR1 MNHEY, CDR2 SMNVEV (reference sequence). Trimming cost V 7 bases and J 9 bases; bases outside gene matches: 12. This CDR3 contains 15 residues. The CDR3 sequence is CASIRTGEMGSPLHF. The CDR3 DNA reads as TGTGCCAGCATCAGGACAGGAGAAATGGGTTCACCCCTCCACTTT.

This chain joins TRBV5-1 and TRBJ1-6; D gene ambiguous. This CDR3 region has 16 residues. V was shortened by 3 bases and J by 3 bases, with 13 bases between the two germline ends. Germline V gene data show CDR1 as SGHRS and CDR2 as YFSETQ. The CDR3 nucleotides read TGCGCCAGCAGCTCCACGACTGGTGTCTATAATTCACCCCTCCACTTT. It translates to CASSSTTGVYNSPLHF.

The chain joins TRBV24-1 to TRBJ2-3; possible D gene TRBD2, 7 bases. CDR1 and CDR2 from the germline V gene are KGHDR and SFDVKD. Trimming took 3 bases from V and 0 from J, leaving 18 bases between them. The CDR3 contains 18 residues. The CDR3 DNA follows: TGTGCCACCAGTGATAGGGGGAGGGACGGAACTAGCACAGATACGCAGTATTTT. Translating it yields CATSDRGRDGTSTDTQYF.

This clonotype was seen only a few times. The V gene is TRBV20-1, the J gene TRBJ1-5; D gene uncertain. CDR3 length: 13 residues. The germline V gene encodes CDR1 DFQATT and CDR2 SNEGSKA (reference sequence). Trimming left V 6 bases short and J 0 bases short, with 9 bases between. The CDR3 coding sequence is TGCAGTGCCCTAAGTCATAGCAATCAGCCCCAGCATTTT. It translates to CSALSHSNQPQHF.

This chain links TRBV19 with TRBJ1-5, with D tentatively TRBD1 (6 bases). Per germline, CDR1 LNHDA and CDR2 SQIVND (reference sequence). V was shortened by 10 bases and J by 5 bases, with 15 bases between the two germline ends. This CDR3 contains 13 residues. CDR3 DNA sequence: TGTGCCACCAAGAAGGGGGAGGATCAGCCCCAGCATTTT. It yields the protein CATKKGEDQPQHF. Together with reference TRBV19 and TRBJ1-5, the CDR3 gives the full variable domain: DGGITQSPKYLFRKEGQNVTLSCEQNLNHDAMYWYRQDPGQGLRLIYYSQIVNDFQKGDIAEGYSVSREKKESFPLTVTSAQKNPTAFYLCATKKGEDQPQHFGDGTRLSIL.

This clonotype has ten or more counts. The chain links TRBV2 to TRBJ1-4; no reliable D call. The CDR3 runs 13 residues. Germline CDR1 is SNHLY and CDR2 is FYNNEI. The V end lost 8 bases, the J end lost 8 bases, and 15 bases lay between the germline ends. CDR3 amino acids: CASHVIPREKLFF. In DNA, the CDR3 is TGTGCCAGCCATGTGATTCCCCGCGAAAAACTGTTTTTT.

This clonotype was seen more than once but under ten times. The chain links TRBV5-1 to TRBJ1-1; D might be TRBD1 (5 bases). There are 15 residues in the CDR3. V gave up 4 bases and J gave up 4 bases, with 17 bases separating them. CDR1 is SGHRS, CDR2 YFSETQ, per germline. CDR3 coding DNA: TGCGCCAGCAGCCCAGTGGTGGGGGGGGGCACTGAAGCTTTCTTT. It is translated as CASSPVVGGGTEAFF.

This clonotype was seen many times. The V call is TRBV5-4, the J call TRBJ2-3; no reliable D call. CDR3 length: 15 amino acids. The V and J ends lost 0 bases and 2 bases respectively, with 10 bases between them. Germline V lookup: CDR1 SGHNT, CDR2 YYREEE (reference sequence). Written as DNA, the CDR3 is TGTGCCAGCAGCTTGGAGTGGTCAGACACAGATACGCAGTATTTT. It encodes CASSLEWSDTDTQYF.

The CDR3, as DNA: TGTGCCAGCAGCCCGGGGGACAGGAGGCACTATGGCTACACCTTC. Residues: CASSPGDRRHYGYTF. The V call is TRBV7-9, the J call TRBJ1-2; TRBD1 matches 8 bases. V shed 5 bases and J 3 bases; nucleotides not matched to a gene: 8. The CDR3 covers 15 residues. CDR1 and CDR2 from the germline V gene are SEHNR and FQNEAQ (reference sequence).

This clonotype showed up just a few times. The chain joins TRBV7-9 to TRBJ2-5; D possibly corresponds to TRBD1 (5 bases). The CDR3 is made up of 12 amino acids. V was pared by 4 bases and J by 9 bases, with 12 bases between. Germline CDR1 SEHNR, CDR2 FQNEAQ (reference sequence). CDR3 sequence (DNA): TGTGCCAGCAGCTCAACCCAGGGTGCCCAGTACTTC. Protein: CASSSTQGAQYF. Full variable domain (missing parts from reference TRBV7-9 and TRBJ2-5): DTGVSQNPRHKITKRGQNVTFRCDPISEHNRLYWYRQTLGQGPEFLTYFQNEAQLEKSRLLSDRFSAERPKGSFSTLEIQRTEQGDSAMYLCASSSTQGAQYFGPGTRLLVL.

This chain links TRBV7-6 with TRBJ1-1, with D unresolved. The V end was cut by 1 base, the J end by 4 bases, with 25 bases between. Germline CDR1 SGHVS, CDR2 FNYEAQ. This CDR3 has 19 residues. This CDR3 is CASSLGSGTGWARGTEAFF. DNA for the CDR3: TGTGCCAGCAGCTTAGGGAGTGGTACGGGTTGGGCGCGGGGCACTGAAGCTTTCTTT.

The chain couples TRBV7-8 to TRBJ1-1, with a possible D match to TRBD1 (6 bases). Germline assignment: CDR1 SGHVS and CDR2 FQNEAQ. The CDR3 covers 15 residues. V lost 3 bases and J 4 bases, leaving 15 bases between the germline ends. The CDR3 DNA reads as TGTGCCAGCAGCTTTGTTTGGGGGGCGCCCACTGAAGCTTTCTTT. It yields the protein CASSFVWGAPTEAFF. Looking up the rest from reference TRBV7-8 and TRBJ1-1 gives the full variable domain: GAGVSQSPRYKVAKRGQDVALRCDPISGHVSLFWYQQALGQGPEFLTYFQNEAQLDKSGLPSDRFFAERPEGSVSTLKIQRTQQEDSAVYLCASSFVWGAPTEAFFGQGTRLTVV.

This clonotype was seen a few times. V usage is TRBV20-1 and J usage is TRBJ1-2; no firm D call. Looked up from germline, CDR1 is DFQATT and CDR2 is SNEGSKA (reference sequence). The CDR3 totals 15 residues. V lost 8 bases, J lost 3 bases, and 22 bases lay in between. In DNA form, the CDR3 reads TGCAGTTGCTTTGGTCGGGGTGGTGGGGACTATGGCTACACCTTC. It translates to CSCFGRGGGDYGYTF.

The chain carries TRBV10-3 and TRBJ2-7; D gene uncertain. Germline V CDR1 and CDR2: ENHRY, SYGVKD. There are 11 residues in the CDR3. V shed 3 bases and J shed 5 bases, with 5 bases lying between them. This chain's CDR3 is CAISEGDEQYF. Here the CDR3 DNA reads TGTGCCATCAGTGAAGGTGACGAGCAGTACTTC.

This clonotype was found a few times. The V and J genes are TRBV15 and TRBJ2-5; 14 nucleotides line up with TRBD2. Trimming took 0 bases from V and 5 from J; bases not matched to a gene: 5. This CDR3 contains 17 residues. Per the germline V gene, CDR1 is LNHNV and CDR2 is YYDKDF (reference sequence). Here the CDR3 reads CATSRDSGTSGGETQYF. In DNA, the CDR3 is TGTGCCACCAGCAGAGATTCCGGGACTAGCGGGGGTGAGACCCAGTACTTC.